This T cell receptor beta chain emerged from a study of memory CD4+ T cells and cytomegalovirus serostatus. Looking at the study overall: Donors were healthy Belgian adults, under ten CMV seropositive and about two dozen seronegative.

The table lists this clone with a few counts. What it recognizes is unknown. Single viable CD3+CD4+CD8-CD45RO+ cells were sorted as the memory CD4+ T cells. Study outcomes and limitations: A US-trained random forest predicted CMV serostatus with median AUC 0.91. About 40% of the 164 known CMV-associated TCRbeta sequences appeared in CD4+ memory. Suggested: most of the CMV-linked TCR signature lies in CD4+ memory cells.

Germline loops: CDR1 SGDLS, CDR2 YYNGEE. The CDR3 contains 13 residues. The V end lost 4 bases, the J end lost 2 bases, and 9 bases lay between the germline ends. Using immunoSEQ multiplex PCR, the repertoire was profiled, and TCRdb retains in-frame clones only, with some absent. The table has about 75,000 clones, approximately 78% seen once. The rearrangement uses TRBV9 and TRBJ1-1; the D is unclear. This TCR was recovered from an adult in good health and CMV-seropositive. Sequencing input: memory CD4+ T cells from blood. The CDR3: CASSTLPNTEAFF. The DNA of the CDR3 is TGTGCCAGCAGCACGCTACCCAACACTGAAGCTTTCTTT.